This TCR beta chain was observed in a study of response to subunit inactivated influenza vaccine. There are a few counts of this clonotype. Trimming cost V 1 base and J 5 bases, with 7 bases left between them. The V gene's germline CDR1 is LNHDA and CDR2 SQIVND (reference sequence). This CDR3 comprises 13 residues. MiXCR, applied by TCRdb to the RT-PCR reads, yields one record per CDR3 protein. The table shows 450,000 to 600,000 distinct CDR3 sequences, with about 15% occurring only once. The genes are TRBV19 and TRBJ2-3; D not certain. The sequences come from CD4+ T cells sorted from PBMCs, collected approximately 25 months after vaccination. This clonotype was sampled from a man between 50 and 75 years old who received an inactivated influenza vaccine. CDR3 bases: TGTGCCAGTAGTATAGTGAGGTTAGATACGCAGTATTTT. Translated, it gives CASSIVRLDTQYF. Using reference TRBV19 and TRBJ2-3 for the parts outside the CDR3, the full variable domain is DGGITQSPKYLFRKEGQNVTLSCEQNLNHDAMYWYRQDPGQGLRLIYYSQIVNDFQKGDIAEGYSVSREKKESFPLTVTSAQKNPTAFYLCASSIVRLDTQYFGPGTRLTVL.